This TCR beta chain comes out of a study of T cells after yellow fever vaccination. General observations from the study: A large majority of primary-vaccination clones showed up again after the booster (96% CD4, about 87% CD8).

V was pared by 4 bases and J by 2 bases, with 2 bases between. This CDR3 spans 10 amino acids. Germline V gene lookup returns CDR1 SQVTM and CDR2 ANQGSEA. For TCR, cDNA came from 5'RACE template switching, which added a universal primer site and UMIs. Using its own MiXCR run on the 5' RACE reads, TCRdb lists one record per CDR3 protein. Of some 120,000 distinct CDR3 sequences in the sample, approximately 7% were seen once. This clonotype has a count of ten or more. Its cognate antigen is unknown. J is TRBJ2-5 and V is TRBV29-1; D gene ambiguous. The sequence was collected from a man aged 18 to 30 who received the YFV17D yellow fever vaccine. The specimen was CD4+ T cells sorted from PBMCs, collected more than 8 days after the first yellow fever vaccination. CDR3 region: CSVVQETQYF. CDR3 sequence (DNA): TGCAGCGTTGTACAAGAGACCCAGTACTTC.